This is a list of T cell receptor beta chains from one sample in a study of cytotoxic CD8 clonotypes in ibrutinib-treated CLL. Profiled with immunoSEQ multiplex PCR; TCRdb holds only in-frame clones, not every one. The sample lists fewer than 400,000 clones; 67% were seen once. This specimen consisted of PBMCs, obtained after 36 months of ibrutinib treatment. Receptors were obtained from a human donor with chronic lymphocytic leukemia. Both conserved end residues are part of each CDR3. The order of the fields is clone size, V gene, D gene, J gene, CDR3 protein, CDR3 DNA. The D gene is left open where the match is weak. Only part of the rows carry a size: once, few, many, or a class if the clone is expanded.

few	TRBV19	TRBD1	TRBJ1-2	CASMGQRTYGYTF	TGTGCCAGTATGGGACAGAGGACCTATGGCTACACCTTC
few	TRBV19	NA	TRBJ1-1	CASSPSSGAEAFF	TGTGCCAGTAGTCCCTCCTCCGGGGCTGAAGCTTTCTTT
NA	TRBV5-1	NA	TRBJ2-3	CASSLGYTDTQYF	TGCGCCAGCAGCTTGGGCTACACAGATACGCAGTATTTT
NA	TRBV11-2	TRBD2	TRBJ2-1	CASSLTSGPTNEQFF	TGTGCCAGCAGCTTGACTAGCGGGCCTACCAATGAGCAGTTCTTC
NA	TRBV18	TRBD1	TRBJ2-7	CASSPEGQGEQYF	TGTGCCAGCTCACCGGAAGGACAGGGCGAGCAGTACTTC
NA	TRBV4-1	TRBD1	TRBJ1-1	CASSQTTGAEAFF	TGCGCCAGCAGCCAAACAACAGGGGCAGAAGCTTTCTTT
few	TRBV19	TRBD2	TRBJ2-3	CASSIRLAGTWDTQYF	TGTGCCAGTAGTATCAGGCTAGCGGGGACATGGGATACGCAGTATTTT
few	TRBV27	TRBD1	TRBJ1-6	CASSRQGYNSPLHF	TGTGCCAGCAGTCGACAGGGGTACAATTCACCCCTCCACTTT
NA	TRBV6-5	NA	TRBJ2-7	CASSYSNEQYF	TGTGCCAGCAGTTACTCAAACGAGCAGTACTTC
few	TRBV21-1	NA	TRBJ2-7	CASSKTRDAYEQYF	TGTGCCAGCAGCAAAACGAGGGATGCCTACGAGCAGTACTTC
NA	TRBV11-3	TRBD2	TRBJ2-3	CASSLDLAGDADTQYF	TGTGCCAGCAGCTTAGATCTAGCGGGGGATGCAGATACGCAGTATTTT
few	TRBV5-1	TRBD1	TRBJ1-5	CASSLGTVSNQPQHF	TGCGCCAGCAGCCTTGGGACAGTTAGCAATCAGCCCCAGCATTTT
few	TRBV5-1	TRBD1	TRBJ1-2	CASSSGDRGRSGYTF	TGCGCCAGCAGCTCCGGGGACAGGGGGCGGTCTGGCTACACCTTC
NA	TRBV18	TRBD2	TRBJ2-7	CASSLGLAGAYEQYF	TGTGCCAGCTCACTTGGACTAGCGGGGGCCTACGAGCAGTACTTC
NA	TRBV6-1	TRBD1	TRBJ1-1	CASSRGVGTEAFF	TGTGCCAGCTCCAGGGGGGTGGGCACTGAAGCTTTCTTT
NA	TRBV6-1	NA	TRBJ2-7	CASSEVRVYEQYF	TGTGCCAGCAGTGAAGTTCGGGTCTACGAGCAGTACTTC
NA	TRBV14	NA	TRBJ2-1	CASSRKHNEQFF	TGTGCCAGCAGCCGAAAACACAATGAGCAGTTCTTC
NA	TRBV6-5	TRBD2	TRBJ2-5	CASSYSAGGPGTQYF	TGTGCCAGCAGTTACTCTGCGGGAGGGCCTGGGACCCAGTACTTC
NA	TRBV7-8	TRBD1	TRBJ1-2	CASSLATGAAVVAF	TGTGCCAGCAGCTTAGCGACAGGGGCAGCAGTGGTAGCCTTC
few	TRBV13	NA	TRBJ2-5	CASSLQVYQETQYF	TGTGCCAGCAGCTTACAGGTGTACCAAGAGACCCAGTACTTC
few	TRBV25-1	TRBD1	TRBJ1-1	CASSAIILHDRANTEAFF	TGTGCCAGCAGTGCCATAATTCTTCACGACAGGGCGAACACTGAAGCTTTCTTT
NA	TRBV7-8	NA	TRBJ2-2	CASSPTQRRTGELFF	TGTGCCAGCAGCCCCACACAGCGGCGCACCGGGGAGCTGTTTTTT
NA	TRBV14	NA	TRBJ2-1	CASSPTRNEQFF	TGTGCCAGCAGCCCGACGCGAAATGAGCAGTTCTTC
few	TRBV9	NA	TRBJ1-2	CASSVDRYGYTF	TGTGCCAGCAGCGTAGACCGGTATGGCTACACCTTC
NA	TRBV7-6	NA	TRBJ1-1	CASSLGGGFGEAFF	TGTGCCAGCAGCTTAGGGGGAGGGTTTGGTGAAGCTTTCTTT
NA	TRBV29-1	NA	TRBJ2-7	CSVEDRVDYEQYF	TGCAGCGTTGAAGATAGGGTTGACTACGAGCAGTACTTC
NA	TRBV6-5	NA	TRBJ2-3	CASSQDASTDTQYF	TGTGCCAGCAGCCAGGATGCTAGCACAGATACGCAGTATTTT
few	TRBV7-2	TRBD1	TRBJ1-5	CASSEQGDQPQHF	TGTGCCAGCAGCGAACAGGGGGATCAGCCCCAGCATTTT
once	TRBV4-3	TRBD1	TRBJ2-1	CASSQVFGTGGINSYNEQFF	TGCGCCAGCAGCCAAGTTTTTGGGACAGGGGGCATAAACTCCTACAATGAGCAGTTCTTC
NA	TRBV15	NA	TRBJ2-7	CATSSRRGYEQYF	TGTGCCACCAGCAGCCGCAGGGGCTACGAGCAGTACTTC
once	TRBV5-6	TRBD1	TRBJ1-1	CASSQQLGQGETFF	TGTGCCAGCAGCCAACAGCTAGGACAGGGGGAAACTTTCTTT
NA	TRBV2	NA	TRBJ1-5	CASSEALLRDQPQHF	TGTGCCAGCAGTGAAGCGCTGTTAAGGGATCAGCCCCAGCATTTT
NA	TRBV19	TRBD1	TRBJ2-7	CASSIRQGAPYEQYF	TGTGCCAGTAGTATTCGGCAGGGGGCGCCTTACGAGCAGTACTTC
NA	TRBV29-1	NA	TRBJ1-2	CSVVDTSYGYTF	TGCAGCGTTGTGGACACTAGCTATGGCTACACCTTC
many	TRBV9	NA	TRBJ2-3	CASSVRLTSTDTQYF	TGTGCCAGCAGCGTCCGACTGACTAGCACAGATACGCAGTATTTT
NA	TRBV9	NA	TRBJ2-3	CASSPPLRQFTDTQYF	TGTGCCAGCAGCCCCCCCCTGAGACAATTCACAGATACGCAGTATTTT
few	TRBV2	NA	TRBJ2-5	CASILRQETQYF	TGTGCCAGCATCTTGCGCCAAGAGACCCAGTACTTC
few	TRBV4-2	NA	TRBJ2-7	CASSQAPPYEQYF	TGTGCCAGCAGCCAAGCCCCCCCCTACGAGCAGTACTTC
once	TRBV5-1	NA	TRBJ2-5	CASTPERSKYQETQYF	TGCGCCAGCACCCCGGAACGGTCGAAGTACCAAGAGACCCAGTACTTC
NA	TRBV9	TRBD2	TRBJ2-5	CASSVAAGGLETQYF	TGTGCCAGCAGCGTAGCAGCGGGGGGGCTGGAGACCCAGTACTTC
NA	TRBV28	NA	TRBJ2-7	CASSLPHTGRLNREQYF	TGTGCCAGCAGTTTACCCCATACTGGGCGGTTGAACCGCGAGCAGTACTTC
NA	TRBV7-3	TRBD2	TRBJ2-7	CASSTSGLAGAYEQYF	TGTGCCAGCAGCACCTCGGGACTAGCGGGGGCCTACGAGCAGTACTTC
NA	TRBV18	NA	TRBJ1-2	CASSPRENYGYTF	TGTGCCAGCTCACCAAGGGAAAACTATGGCTACACCTTC
NA	TRBV18	NA	TRBJ1-5	CASSRGPYTSNQPQHF	TGTGCCAGCTCACGCGGGCCGTACACTAGCAATCAGCCCCAGCATTTT
NA	TRBV7-9	NA	TRBJ2-1	CASRRDYNEQFF	TGTGCCAGCAGACGTGACTACAATGAGCAGTTCTTC
NA	TRBV5-1	TRBD2	TRBJ2-7	CASSLASLAGQGPYEQYF	TGCGCCAGCAGCTTGGCCAGTCTAGCGGGACAAGGGCCATACGAGCAGTACTTC
NA	TRBV5-1	TRBD2	TRBJ2-7	CASSLTTSHSYEQYF	TGCGCCAGCAGCTTGACGACTAGCCACTCCTACGAGCAGTACTTC